This T cell receptor (beta chain) was captured in a study of CD8+CD57+ T cells in acquired aplastic anemia. Selection for sequencing was limited to patients who had shown CD8+CD57+ cell expansion by flow cytometry. Severe acquired aplastic anemia was present in every patient. The CDR3 loop spans 10 amino acids. CDR1 is LGHNT and CDR2 is FRNRAP in the germline V gene. Template material for TCR beta VDJ and CDR3 profiling consisted of genomic DNA. A single record per CDR3 protein comes from TCRdb applying MiXCR to the reads. The sample has 250,000 or so distinct CDR3 sequences, more than 45% seen once; the top ten hold approximately 7.8%.

Material: sorted CD4+, CD8+, or CD8+CD57+ T cells (not recorded which) from PBMCs. V gene TRBV12-5 combines with J gene TRBJ2-7, with D unclear. The source of this sequence is a human donor with aplastic anemia. CDR3 sequence reads: CASSQLGQYF. CDR3 nucleotides: TGTGCCAGCAGCCAACTCGGGCAGTACTTC.